The 22 T cell receptor beta chains presented below share a single source sample, sequenced in a study of T-cell reconstitution after alpha-beta-depleted transplantation in children. The TCRbeta library was prepared with unique molecular identifiers. MiXCR, applied by TCRdb to the PCR reads, yields one record per CDR3 protein. The sample records 150,000 to 200,000 distinct CDR3 sequences, around 7% being singletons. The sequencing used PBMCs from the stem cell graft donor, collected from the stem cell graft. The receptors were sampled from a human donor who donated a stem cell graft to a child with Wiskott-Aldrich syndrome.

This clonotype was picked up many times. The J gene is TRBJ2-3, the V gene TRBV7-2, with TRBD2 identical over 7 bases. Germline V gives CDR1 SGHTA, CDR2 FQGNSA. The CDR3 totals 15 residues. V was pared by 5 bases and J by 2 bases, with 7 bases of the junction left unmatched. CDR3 sequence reads: CASSLSRESTDTQYF. DNA for the CDR3: TGTGCCAGCAGCCTATCGCGGGAGTCCACAGATACGCAGTATTTT.

This clonotype was seen ten or more times. This chain uses TRBV12-3 or TRBV12-4 with TRBJ2-7; 10 bases line up with TRBD2. The V and J ends lost 6 bases and 7 bases, in that order; junction bases with no gene match: 9. This CDR3 has 14 residues. The CDR3 reads CASSGGLAVGEQYF. Written as DNA, the CDR3 is TGTGCCAGCAGCGGAGGACTAGCGGTTGGAGAGCAGTACTTC.

This clonotype was observed many times. The chain carries TRBV12-3 or TRBV12-4 and TRBJ2-3, with D perhaps matching TRBD2 (5 bases). With 6 bases removed from V and 4 bases from J, the gap between germline ends came to 17 bases. This CDR3 region has 15 residues. CDR3 nucleotides: TGTGCCAGCAGCCTGTTTACCGGGGTGGCAGATACGCAGTATTTT. It translates to CASSLFTGVADTQYF.

In this sample, this clonotype turned up a few times. The chain links TRBV30 to TRBJ2-2, with 7 bases lining up with TRBD1. The CDR3 extends over 16 amino acids. The J segment lost 4 bases and the V segment lost 0 bases, leaving 8 bases of the junction unmatched. Germline V gene lookup returns CDR1 GTSNPN and CDR2 SVGIG (reference sequence). The CDR3 region is CAWSVRLGGATGELFF. The CDR3 DNA reads TGTGCCTGGAGTGTACGGTTAGGGGGCGCCACCGGGGAGCTGTTTTTT.

The sample holds many counts of this clonotype. The chain is built from TRBV29-1 and TRBJ2-5; 7 bases agree with TRBD2. V lost 5 bases to trimming and J lost 0 bases; unmatched junction nucleotides: 3. This CDR3 comprises 13 residues. In germline, CDR1 is SQVTM, CDR2 ANQGSEA. The CDR3 DNA reads TGCAGCGTTTTTAGCGGGTACCAAGAGACCCAGTACTTC. The encoded protein is CSVFSGYQETQYF.

This clonotype was recorded many times. The rearrangement uses TRBV5-1 and TRBJ2-1; D is uncertain. V lost 6 bases, J lost 0 bases, and 19 bases lay in between. The CDR3 is made up of 17 amino acids. Germline V gene sequence: CDR1 SGHRS, CDR2 YFSETQ. CDR3 in DNA: TGCGCCAGCATCCCTGGGCCGGCCCAGAGCTCCTACAATGAGCAGTTCTTC. This sequence encodes CASIPGPAQSSYNEQFF.

This clonotype was picked up many times. The genes are TRBV29-1 and TRBJ2-7, with 10 bases identical to TRBD1. The germline CDR1 and CDR2 sequences are SQVTM and ANQGSEA. V dropped 6 bases and J dropped 5; count of bases not matched to a gene: 10. The CDR3 is made up of 14 amino acids. As DNA, the CDR3 is TGCAGCGTGACTAAGGGGACAGGGGTGAACGAGCAGTACTTC. Translation: CSVTKGTGVNEQYF.

This clonotype came up many times. The CDR3 nucleotides read TGTGCCAGCTCACGGACAATAGGAGCCTACGAGCAGTACTTC. Translation gives CASSRTIGAYEQYF. This sequence joins TRBV18 and TRBJ2-7, with a possible D match to TRBD1 (5 bases). The CDR3 covers 14 residues. Germline V lookup: CDR1 KGHSH, CDR2 LQKENI. With 4 bases removed from V and 2 bases from J, the gap between germline ends came to 12 bases.

This clonotype has a count of ten or more. The CDR3 loop is CSADSGQGVQEAFF. CDR3 DNA sequence: TGCAGTGCCGACTCGGGACAGGGGGTTCAGGAAGCTTTCTTT. The chain recombines TRBV20-1 with TRBJ1-1; 11 nucleotides align to TRBD1. This CDR3 comprises 14 residues. Germline V CDR1 and CDR2: DFQATT, SNEGSKA (reference sequence). Trimming at V came to 6 bases and at J to 8 bases, leaving 11 bases not matched to a gene.

This clonotype was counted ten times or more. This chain links TRBV30 with TRBJ1-1; no definite D call. The V end was cut by 0 bases, the J end by 4 bases, with 9 bases between. Germline lookup yields CDR1 GTSNPN and CDR2 SVGIG (reference sequence). This CDR3 region has 13 residues. CDR3 sequence reads: CAWSVQSGTEAFF. The CDR3 coding sequence is TGTGCCTGGAGTGTACAGAGTGGCACTGAAGCTTTCTTT.

This clonotype occurred many times. The chain has TRBV19 and TRBJ1-6; tentative D call: TRBD1 (5 bases). Deletions cut 6 bases from V and 9 bases from J, with 15 bases between. Germline values: CDR1 LNHDA, CDR2 SQIVND (reference sequence). There are 14 residues in the CDR3. The CDR3 coding sequence is TGTGCCAGTAGCCAAACATTGGGGCTTTCACCCCTCCACTTT. As protein: CASSQTLGLSPLHF. The full variable domain, with the rest looked up from reference TRBV19 and TRBJ1-6, is DGGITQSPKYLFRKEGQNVTLSCEQNLNHDAMYWYRQDPGQGLRLIYYSQIVNDFQKGDIAEGYSVSREKKESFPLTVTSAQKNPTAFYLCASSQTLGLSPLHFGNGTRLTVT.

Many counts were recorded for this clonotype. This chain joins TRBV29-1 and TRBJ2-1, with a possible D match to TRBD1 (6 bases). CDR1 and CDR2 from the germline V gene are SQVTM and ANQGSEA. This CDR3 has 14 residues. For the CDR3, the DNA is TGCAGTGAAATAACAGGGAGCTCCTACAATGAGCAGTTCTTC. This encodes CSEITGSSYNEQFF.

The chain uses TRBV18 and TRBJ1-3, with unresolved D. The CDR3 contains 15 residues. CDR1 KGHSH and CDR2 LQKENI come from the germline V gene. V shed 2 bases and J shed 4 bases, with 12 bases lying between them. CDR3 in DNA: TGTGCCAGCTCACCAGGGCAGGCCTTGGGAAACACCATATATTTT. Protein product: CASSPGQALGNTIYF.

The chain employs TRBV18 and TRBJ2-7; 8 bases match TRBD1. The germline gives CDR1 KGHSH, CDR2 LQKENI. This CDR3 has 13 residues. J was trimmed by 7 bases and V by 5 bases; bases with no gene match: 7. The CDR3 DNA is TGTGCCAGCTCAACAACCGGGACAGGAGAGCAGTACTTC. It codes for CASSTTGTGEQYF.

This clonotype appeared a few times. This chain joins TRBV20-1 and TRBJ2-3; D gene ambiguous. The V gene's germline CDR1 is DFQATT and CDR2 SNEGSKA (reference sequence). Trimming took off 1 base at V and 4 bases at J, with 12 bases between the two ends. The CDR3 is 14 amino acids. Here the CDR3 DNA reads TGCAGTGCTAGAGTCCTGGGAAGGGCAGATACGCAGTATTTT. It specifies CSARVLGRADTQYF.

The chain carries TRBV6-5 and TRBJ2-6; D is possibly TRBD2 (5 bases). Germline loops: CDR1 MNHEY, CDR2 SVGAGI. Trimming took off 4 bases at V and 0 bases at J, with 19 bases between the two ends. CDR3 length equals 19 residues. CDR3 coding DNA: TGTGCCAGCAGTTTCCCAGCTAGAACTAGAGGCTCTGGGGCCAACGTCCTGACTTTC. Translating it yields CASSFPARTRGSGANVLTF.

CDR3 region: CASSSQGAGGANVLTF. CDR3 nucleotides: TGCGCCAGCAGCTCCCAGGGGGCTGGAGGGGCCAACGTCCTGACTTTC. The J gene is TRBJ2-6, the V gene TRBV5-1, with 8 nucleotides matching TRBD1. V was clipped by 3 bases and J by 4 bases; unmatched bases: 6. The CDR3 totals 16 residues. Germline assignment: CDR1 SGHRS and CDR2 YFSETQ.

This sequence joins TRBV6-2 or TRBV6-3 and TRBJ2-7; 10 bases align to TRBD1. Germline trimming cut 2 bases from V and 3 bases from J; bases unmatched to any gene: 7. The CDR3 has 16 residues. Germline-derived CDR1 and CDR2 are MNHEY and SVGEGT. In nucleotides, the CDR3 is TGTGCCAGCAGTTACGCGCCGGGACAGGGGATCTACGAGCAGTACTTC. Amino acids: CASSYAPGQGIYEQYF.

This clonotype occurred many times. This chain links TRBV7-9 with TRBJ2-7; the D is unclear. From germline, CDR1 is SEHNR and CDR2 FQNEAQ (reference sequence). With 1 base removed from V and 4 bases from J, the gap between germline ends came to 20 bases. The CDR3 runs to 17 residues. The CDR3 bases are TGTGCCAGCAGCTTAGATCGGCAGCCTTTATTACCTTACGAGCAGTACTTC. Residues: CASSLDRQPLLPYEQYF.

In this sample, this clonotype turned up many times. The rearrangement joins TRBV5-1 to TRBJ1-5; 8 nucleotides agree with TRBD1. This CDR3 spans 14 amino acids. The ends lost 4 bases at V and 7 bases at J; junction bases unmatched: 7. Germline CDR1 reads SGHRS; CDR2 reads YFSETQ. CDR3 bases: TGCGCCAGCAGCCCCACAGGGGGGGGCCAGCCCCAGCATTTT. It is translated as CASSPTGGGQPQHF.

This clonotype occurred many times. The chain links TRBV10-3 to TRBJ1-1; 12 bases align to TRBD1. There are 16 residues in the CDR3. CDR1 is ENHRY, CDR2 SYGVKD, per germline. V shed 6 bases, J shed 3 bases, and the junction held 8 bases outside the gene matches. The CDR3 DNA sequence: TGTGCCATCAGGACGGGACAGGGGGCAGCGTACACTGAAGCTTTCTTT. Translating gives CAIRTGQGAAYTEAFF.

The V and J genes are TRBV7-9 and TRBJ2-5, with 9 nucleotides matching TRBD1. Trimming cost V 7 bases and J 5 bases; bases outside gene matches: 14. Germline loops: CDR1 SEHNR, CDR2 FQNEAQ (reference sequence). CDR3 length: 16 residues. The CDR3 spells CASIPGGTGRRETQYF. CDR3 bases: TGTGCCAGCATACCAGGTGGGACAGGGCGTCGGGAGACCCAGTACTTC.